This TCR beta chain was observed in a study of Graves' ophthalmopathy and Graves' hyperthyroidism. Study results and caveats: In blood appeared most of the expanded thyroid clonotypes whose frequency exceeded 0.001. Separation of ophthalmopathy from stable hyperthyroidism was achieved by a 13-signature model, at 85% to 90% sensitivity and just over 80% specificity.

In this sample, this clonotype turned up a few times. What it recognizes is unknown. The CDR3 loop spans 15 amino acids. Losses at the gene ends were 5 bases for V and 5 bases for J; bases not matched to a gene: 6. Germline V gene lookup returns CDR1 MNHNS and CDR2 SASEGT. The authors diagnosed from clinical symptoms, serum thyroxine, TRAb, thyroid ultrasound and orbital computed tomography. Amplification of the TCR beta CDR3 regions used RNA transcripts (as template). Investigators did first-round RT-PCR with HTBI primers, then second-round multiplex PCR. TCRdb recomputed calls from the multiplex PCR reads with MiXCR, one row per CDR3 protein. The data show fewer than 650,000 distinct CDR3 sequences, 22% seen once.

The chain employs TRBV6-1 and TRBJ2-5, with 12 bases matching TRBD2. Input material: peripheral blood. The TCR was taken from a woman aged 18 to 35 with stable Graves' hyperthyroidism. Some clones in this sample may be carry-over from other donors' samples. In DNA form, the CDR3 reads TGTGCCAGCAGTCCCGCTAGCGGGGGGGCTGAGACCCAGTACTTC. Encoded protein: CASSPASGGAETQYF.